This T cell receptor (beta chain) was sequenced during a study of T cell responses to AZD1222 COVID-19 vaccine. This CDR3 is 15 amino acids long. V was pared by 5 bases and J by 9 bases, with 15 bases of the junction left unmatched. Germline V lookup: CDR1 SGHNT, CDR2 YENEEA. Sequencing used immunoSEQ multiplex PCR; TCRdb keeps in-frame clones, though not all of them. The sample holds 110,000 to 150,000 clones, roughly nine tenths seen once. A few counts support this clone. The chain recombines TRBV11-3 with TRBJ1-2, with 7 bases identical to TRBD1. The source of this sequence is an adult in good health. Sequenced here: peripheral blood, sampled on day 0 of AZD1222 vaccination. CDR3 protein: CASSPRDRLSYRYTF. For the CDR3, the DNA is TGTGCCAGCAGCCCCAGGGACAGACTTTCATATCGCTACACCTTC.